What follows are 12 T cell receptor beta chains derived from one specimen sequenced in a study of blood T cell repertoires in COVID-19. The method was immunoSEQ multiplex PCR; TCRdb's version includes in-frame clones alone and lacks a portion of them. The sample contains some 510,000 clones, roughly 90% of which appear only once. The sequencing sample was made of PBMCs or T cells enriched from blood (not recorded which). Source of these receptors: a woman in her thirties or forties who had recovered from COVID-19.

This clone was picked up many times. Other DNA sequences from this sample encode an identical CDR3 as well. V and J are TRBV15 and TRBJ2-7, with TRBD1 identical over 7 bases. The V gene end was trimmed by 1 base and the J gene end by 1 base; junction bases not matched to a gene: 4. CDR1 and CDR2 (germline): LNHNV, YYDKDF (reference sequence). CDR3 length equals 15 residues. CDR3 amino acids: CATSRGGTESYEQYF. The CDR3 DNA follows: TGTGCCACCAGCAGAGGGGGGACAGAATCCTACGAGCAGTACTTC.

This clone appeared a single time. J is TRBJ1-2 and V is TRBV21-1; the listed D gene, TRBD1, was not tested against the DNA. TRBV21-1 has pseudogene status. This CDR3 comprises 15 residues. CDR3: CASSTSGTGPYGYTF. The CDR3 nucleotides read TGTGCCAGCAGCACCTCTGGGACAGGCCCTTATGGCTACACCTTC.

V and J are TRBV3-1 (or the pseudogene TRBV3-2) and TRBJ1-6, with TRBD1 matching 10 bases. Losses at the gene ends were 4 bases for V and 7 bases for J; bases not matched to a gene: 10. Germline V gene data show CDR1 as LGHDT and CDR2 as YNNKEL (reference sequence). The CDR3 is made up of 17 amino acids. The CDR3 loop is CASSRPMTGGRNSPLHF. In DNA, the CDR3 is TGTGCCAGCAGCCGACCGATGACAGGGGGCAGGAATTCACCCCTCCACTTT.

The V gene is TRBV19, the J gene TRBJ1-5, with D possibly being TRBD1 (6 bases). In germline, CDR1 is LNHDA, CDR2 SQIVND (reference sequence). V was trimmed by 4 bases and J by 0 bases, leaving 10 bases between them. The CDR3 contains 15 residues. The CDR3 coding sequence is TGTGCCAGTAGTAAGGGGGAATATAGCAATCAGCCCCAGCATTTT. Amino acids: CASSKGEYSNQPQHF.

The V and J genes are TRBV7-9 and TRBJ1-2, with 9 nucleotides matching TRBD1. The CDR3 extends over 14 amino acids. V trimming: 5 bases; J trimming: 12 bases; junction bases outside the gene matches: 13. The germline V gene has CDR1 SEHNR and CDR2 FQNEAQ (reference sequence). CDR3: CASSTSGTGIVDTF. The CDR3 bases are TGTGCCAGCAGCACCTCCGGGACAGGGATTGTCGACACCTTC.

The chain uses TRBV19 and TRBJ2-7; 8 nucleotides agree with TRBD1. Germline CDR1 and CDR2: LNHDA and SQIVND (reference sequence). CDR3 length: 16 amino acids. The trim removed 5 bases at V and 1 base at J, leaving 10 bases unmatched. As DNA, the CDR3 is TGTGCCAGTAGTGGTCTAGGACAGGGAGGTTCCTACGAGCAGTACTTC. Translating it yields CASSGLGQGGSYEQYF.

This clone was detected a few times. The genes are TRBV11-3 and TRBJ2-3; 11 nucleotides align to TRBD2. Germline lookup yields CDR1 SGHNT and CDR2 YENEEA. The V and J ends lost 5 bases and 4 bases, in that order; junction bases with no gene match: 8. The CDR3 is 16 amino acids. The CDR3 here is CASSKTSGTVADTQYF. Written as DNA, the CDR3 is TGTGCCAGCAGCAAGACTAGCGGGACGGTTGCAGATACGCAGTATTTT.

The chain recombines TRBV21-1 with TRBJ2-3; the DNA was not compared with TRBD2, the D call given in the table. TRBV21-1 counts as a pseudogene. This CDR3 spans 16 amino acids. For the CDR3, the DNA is TGTGCCAGCATCGAATCGGAGCGGGAGTGGACAGATACGCAGTATTTT. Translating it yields CASIESEREWTDTQYF.

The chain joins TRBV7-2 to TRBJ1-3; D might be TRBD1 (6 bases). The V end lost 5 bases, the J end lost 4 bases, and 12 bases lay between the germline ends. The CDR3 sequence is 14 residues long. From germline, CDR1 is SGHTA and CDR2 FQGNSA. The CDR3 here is CASSQGPGGNTIYF. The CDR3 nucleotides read TGTGCCAGCAGCCAGGGGCCAGGCGGAAACACCATATATTTT.

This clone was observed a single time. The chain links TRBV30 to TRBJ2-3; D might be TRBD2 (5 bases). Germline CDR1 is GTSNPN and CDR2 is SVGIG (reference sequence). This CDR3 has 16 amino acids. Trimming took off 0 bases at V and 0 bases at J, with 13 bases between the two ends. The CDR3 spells CAWSVGAGPSTDTQYF. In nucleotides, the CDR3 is TGTGCCTGGAGTGTGGGTGCGGGCCCAAGCACAGATACGCAGTATTTT. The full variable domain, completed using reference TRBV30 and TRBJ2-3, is SQTIHQWPATLVQPVGSPLSLECTVEGTSNPNLYWYRQAAGRGLQLLFYSVGIGQISSEVPQNLSASRPQDRQFILSSKKLLLSDSGFYLCAWSVGAGPSTDTQYFGPGTRLTVL.

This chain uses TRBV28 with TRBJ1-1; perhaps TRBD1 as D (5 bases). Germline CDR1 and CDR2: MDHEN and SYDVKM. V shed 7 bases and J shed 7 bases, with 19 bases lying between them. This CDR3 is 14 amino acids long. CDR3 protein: CASTPIMGLGEAFF. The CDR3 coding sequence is TGTGCCAGCACCCCGATTATGGGGCTTGGTGAAGCTTTCTTT.

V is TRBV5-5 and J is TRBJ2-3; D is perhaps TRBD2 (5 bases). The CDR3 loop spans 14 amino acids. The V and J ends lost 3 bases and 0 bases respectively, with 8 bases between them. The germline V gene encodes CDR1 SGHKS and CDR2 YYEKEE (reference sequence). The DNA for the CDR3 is TGTGCCAGCAGCTATTGGACTAGCACAGATACGCAGTATTTT. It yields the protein CASSYWTSTDTQYF.